This entry features one T cell receptor (beta chain) sequence. The antigen remains unidentified. The repertoire was sequenced with immunoSEQ multiplex PCR; TCRdb's copy has only in-frame clones and lacks some. The sample yields more than 80,000 clones, 80% to 95% seen once. The record originates from a study of T cell responses to AZD1222 COVID-19 vaccine. General study points: Once two AZD1222 doses were given, Spike-specific TCR breadth and depth went up. Sampling captured repertoires only after the peak T cell response.

The CDR3 is made up of 13 amino acids. Germline CDR1 is SNHLY and CDR2 is FYNNEI. V shed 6 bases and J shed 3 bases, with 9 bases lying between them. Material: peripheral blood, obtained 28 days after the second AZD1222 dose. The receptor comes from an adult who received the AZD1222 COVID-19 vaccine. This sequence joins TRBV2 and TRBJ1-3; no definite D call. This CDR3 reads CASSSGGGNTIYF. CDR3 nucleotide sequence: TGTGCCAGCAGCTCCGGCGGTGGAAACACCATATATTTT.